The rows below give T cell receptor beta chains drawn from one sample of a study of T cells in Graves' hyperthyroidism and ophthalmopathy. TCRdb re-called the multiplex PCR reads with MiXCR, one entry per CDR3 protein. The sample lists about 260,000 distinct CDR3 sequences, 20% to 30% seen once, with about 30% in the top ten. Sequencing was performed on blood. Every receptor here comes from a man aged 35 to 55 with Graves' hyperthyroidism that later progressed to Graves' ophthalmopathy. Each CDR3 is given with its conserved first and last residue. A D gene is named only where the DNA matches it firmly. Size tells how often a clone was seen (once, few, many) or the class of an expanded clone, and some rows leave it out.

V gene,D gene,J gene,clone size,CDR3 protein,CDR3 DNA
TRBV15,-,TRBJ2-7,many,CATSREGGSGNSYEQYF,TGTGCCACCAGCAGAGAGGGGGGTTCAGGGAACTCCTACGAGCAGTACTTC
TRBV6-1,-,TRBJ1-1,many,CASRLDSPWSTEAFF,TGTGCCAGCAGACTAGACAGCCCTTGGAGCACTGAAGCTTTCTTT
TRBV15,TRBD2,TRBJ2-2,-,CATSTGLAGVTGELFF,TGTGCCACCAGCACCGGACTAGCGGGAGTCACCGGGGAGCTGTTTTTT
TRBV20-1,TRBD1,TRBJ1-1,many,CSATKQGASVTEAFF,TGCAGTGCCACGAAACAGGGGGCATCGGTTACTGAAGCTTTCTTT
TRBV2,-,TRBJ2-5,-,CASKPNLARETQYF,TGTGCCAGCAAACCGAATCTGGCACGGGAGACCCAGTACTTC
TRBV6-5,TRBD1,TRBJ1-2,once,CASSYADRDGGYTF,TGTGCCAGCAGTTACGCGGACAGGGACGGTGGCTACACCTTC
TRBV5-5,TRBD2,TRBJ2-7,many,CASSFAAGTSDYEQYF,TGTGCCAGCAGTTTCGCCGCCGGGACTAGCGATTACGAGCAGTACTTC
TRBV28,TRBD1,TRBJ2-5,many,CASTRGQGVSETQYF,TGTGCCAGCACCCGCGGACAGGGGGTATCAGAGACCCAGTACTTC
TRBV7-9,-,TRBJ2-5,many,CASSQYPQETQYF,TGTGCCAGCAGCCAGTATCCGCAAGAGACCCAGTACTTC
TRBV12-3/TRBV12-4,-,TRBJ2-7,many,CASSLADRQMYEQYF,TGTGCCAGCAGTTTGGCGGACCGCCAGATGTACGAGCAGTACTTC
TRBV28,TRBD1,TRBJ1-1,-,CASSFGQGVRITEAFF,TGTGCCAGCAGTTTTGGACAGGGGGTAAGAATCACTGAAGCTTTCTTT
TRBV29-1,TRBD2,TRBJ2-2,many,CSVVSSGTNTGELFF,TGCAGCGTTGTTTCCAGCGGGACGAACACCGGGGAGCTGTTTTTT
TRBV28,-,TRBJ2-2,many,CASSFSRGNTGELFF,TGTGCCAGCAGTTTTTCGCGGGGGAACACCGGGGAGCTGTTTTTT
TRBV12-5,-,TRBJ1-5,many,CASGPTGTNGSNQPQHF,TGTGCTAGTGGTCCCACAGGAACGAACGGGAGCAATCAGCCCCAGCATTTT
TRBV20-1,-,TRBJ2-5,many,CSARDPLLGARETQYF,TGCAGTGCTAGAGACCCCCTACTTGGGGCCCGGGAGACCCAGTACTTC
TRBV5-1,TRBD1,TRBJ2-7,many,CASSMRGGQTYEQYF,TGCGCCAGCAGCATGAGAGGGGGACAGACCTACGAGCAGTACTTC
TRBV29-1,TRBD1,TRBJ1-3,many,CSVSGQLSGNTIYF,TGCAGCGTTTCGGGACAGCTATCTGGAAACACCATATATTTT
TRBV11-2,TRBD2,TRBJ2-2,many,CASSQGLAGTGELFF,TGTGCCAGCAGCCAGGGACTAGCGGGGACCGGGGAGCTGTTTTTT
TRBV10-2,TRBD2,TRBJ2-4,many,CASSESLAGGFNIQYF,TGCGCCAGCAGTGAGTCCCTAGCGGGAGGGTTTAACATTCAGTACTTC
TRBV28,-,TRBJ2-2,-,CASSRAFGELFF,TGTGCCAGCAGTAGGGCATTCGGGGAGCTGTTTTTT
TRBV5-1,TRBD1,TRBJ2-7,-,CASSAKGQGPYEQYF,TGCGCCAGCAGCGCGAAAGGACAGGGCCCCTACGAGCAGTACTTC
TRBV28,-,TRBJ2-5,many,CASSLEGLTRETQYF,TGTGCCAGCAGTTTAGAGGGACTTACCAGGGAGACCCAGTACTTC
TRBV6-5,-,TRBJ1-2,many,CASSRDRTVYGYTF,TGTGCCAGCAGTCGCGACCGGACGGTCTATGGCTACACCTTC
TRBV6-5,-,TRBJ2-5,-,CASSSRIGETQYF,TGTGCCAGCAGTTCCAGAATCGGAGAGACCCAGTACTTC
TRBV10-3,-,TRBJ2-5,many,CAISETQETQYF,TGTGCCATCAGTGAGACGCAAGAGACCCAGTACTTC
TRBV18,-,TRBJ2-7,many,CASSPTGEGQYEQYF,TGTGCCAGCTCCCCCACCGGGGAAGGGCAATACGAGCAGTACTTC
TRBV6-2/TRBV6-3,-,TRBJ1-1,few,CASSLGGGKAFF,TGTGCCAGCAGTCTCGGCGGGGGGAAAGCTTTCTTT
TRBV28,-,TRBJ2-7,-,CASSPPISSASSYEQYF,TGTGCCAGCAGCCCACCTATCTCTAGCGCCAGCTCCTACGAGCAGTACTTC
TRBV11-3,-,TRBJ1-2,many,CASSLQRALSYGYTF,TGTGCCAGCAGCTTACAGAGGGCTCTTAGCTATGGCTACACCTTC
TRBV20-1,-,TRBJ2-2,many,CSAREVTQNTGELFF,TGCAGTGCTAGAGAAGTGACACAGAACACCGGGGAGCTGTTTTTT
TRBV6-1,TRBD2,TRBJ2-7,-,CASSGGGSYEQYF,TGTGCCAGCAGTGGCGGGGGGTCCTACGAGCAGTACTTC
TRBV4-1,TRBD1,TRBJ1-2,many,CASSQVQGDGYTF,TGCGCCAGCAGCCAAGTTCAGGGGGATGGCTACACCTTC
TRBV2,-,TRBJ1-1,many,CASSEGMNTEAFF,TGTGCCAGCAGTGAGGGGATGAACACTGAAGCTTTCTTT
TRBV14,TRBD2,TRBJ2-2,-,CASSQRLAGVLTGELFF,TGTGCCAGCAGCCAGCGACTAGCGGGAGTCTTAACCGGGGAGCTGTTTTTT